The clone carrying this T cell receptor (beta chain) was observed many times. Its antigen is unknown. Trimming removed 2 bases from V and 7 bases from J; junction bases left unmatched: 5. The CDR3 totals 14 residues. The V gene's germline CDR1 is SGHVS and CDR2 FNYEAQ. The sample is drawn from a study of T cell repertoires in cytomegalovirus infection. About the study: TCR beta signatures that were public indicated CMV infection and matching HLA type.

TCRdb re-derived calls from the reads in MiXCR, one entry per CDR3 protein. The sample has 130,000 or so distinct CDR3 sequences, about 6% seen once. The study's findings and limits: Ex vivo responses were dominated by HLA-C-restricted CMV-specific TCR beta clonotypes.

Material for sequencing was PBMCs. This clonotype originated in a human donor in good health (CMV status not recorded). Some clones in this sample may be carry-over from other donors' samples. The V gene is TRBV7-6, the J gene TRBJ1-2; 9 bases map to TRBD1. The chain's CDR3 is CASSLLQGAGGYTF. Written as DNA, the CDR3 is TGTGCCAGCAGCTTACTACAGGGGGCTGGTGGCTACACCTTC.